This T cell receptor beta chain appears in the sequencing data of a study of blood T cells in healthy people across ages. The CDR3 is made up of 14 amino acids. J was trimmed by 4 bases and V by 4 bases; bases with no gene match: 6. CDR1 is SQVTM and CDR2 is ANQGSEA in the germline V gene. Concerning this clonotype: Its antigen is unknown.

Regarding the study as a whole: Nothing was known about donor CMV status, and this possibly confounded expanded clonotype changes.

It was with a sample-barcoded 5' primer and a J-beta primer mix that a second PCR of roughly 7 to 12 cycles was run. TCRdb re-derived calls from the 5' RACE reads in MiXCR, one entry per CDR3 protein. This sample has 1 million or so distinct CDR3 sequences; around 27% occur once, and the top ten carry about 0.69%. These data also featured in a second study, about T cells of mothers and their children. From that report: Primer M1S, used in the second PCR, introduced sample barcodes and 2-4 random nucleotides.

This receptor was obtained from a girl between 2 and 10 years old in good health. The sequencing sample was made of blood. V gene TRBV29-1 combines with J gene TRBJ1-4; 7 bases are a match to TRBD1. The CDR3 here is CSVVHGTVNEKLFF. The DNA for the CDR3 is TGCAGCGTTGTCCACGGGACAGTTAATGAAAAACTGTTTTTT.